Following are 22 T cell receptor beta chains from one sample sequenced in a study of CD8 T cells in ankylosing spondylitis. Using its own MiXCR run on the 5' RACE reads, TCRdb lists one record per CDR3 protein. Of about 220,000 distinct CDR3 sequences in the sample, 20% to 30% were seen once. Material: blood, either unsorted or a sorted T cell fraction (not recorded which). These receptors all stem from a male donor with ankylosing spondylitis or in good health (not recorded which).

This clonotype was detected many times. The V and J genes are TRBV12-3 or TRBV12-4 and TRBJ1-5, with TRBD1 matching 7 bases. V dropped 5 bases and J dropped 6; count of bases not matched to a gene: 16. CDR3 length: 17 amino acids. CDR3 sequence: CASSESSKQGNGQPQHF. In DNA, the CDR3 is TGTGCCAGCAGTGAATCCAGCAAACAGGGGAATGGTCAGCCCCAGCATTTT.

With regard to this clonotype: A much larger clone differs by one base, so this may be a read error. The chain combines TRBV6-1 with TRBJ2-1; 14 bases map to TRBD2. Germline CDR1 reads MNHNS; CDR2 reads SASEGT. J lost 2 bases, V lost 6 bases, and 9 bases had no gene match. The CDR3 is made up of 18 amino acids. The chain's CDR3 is CASRRAGTSGSPYNEQFF. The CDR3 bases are TGTGCCAGCAGACGCGCCGGGACTAGCGGGAGCCCCTACAATGAGCAGTTCTTC.

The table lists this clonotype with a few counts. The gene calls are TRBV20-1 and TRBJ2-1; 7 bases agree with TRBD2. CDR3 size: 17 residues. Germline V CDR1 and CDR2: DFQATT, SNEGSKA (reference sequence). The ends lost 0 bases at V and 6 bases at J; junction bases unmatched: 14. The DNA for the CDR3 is TGCAGTGCTAGAGATCCCAAGCGGGGTAGTGATGTCAATGAGCAGTTCTTC. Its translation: CSARDPKRGSDVNEQFF.

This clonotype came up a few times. Written as DNA, the CDR3 is TGTGCCAGCAGCTTAGAGGGAGCGACGGCCCAGTACTTC. Amino acid sequence: CASSLEGATAQYF. The chain has TRBV7-3 and TRBJ2-5; a weak D match, TRBD2 (5 bases). The germline V and J ends were trimmed by 2 bases and 9 bases, with 13 bases remaining between them. The CDR3 totals 13 residues. Germline V gene sequence: CDR1 SGHTA, CDR2 FQGTGA. The entire variable domain, with the rest obtained from reference TRBV7-3 and TRBJ2-5, is as follows: GAGVSQTPSNKVTEKGKYVELRCDPISGHTALYWYRQSLGQGPEFLIYFQGTGAADDSGLPNDRFFAVRPEGSVSTLKIQRTERGDSAVYLCASSLEGATAQYFGPGTRLLVL.

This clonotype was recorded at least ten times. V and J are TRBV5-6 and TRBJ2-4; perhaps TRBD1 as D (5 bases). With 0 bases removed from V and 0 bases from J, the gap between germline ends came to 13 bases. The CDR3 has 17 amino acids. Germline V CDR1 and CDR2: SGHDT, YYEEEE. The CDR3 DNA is TGTGCCAGCAGCTTGGCTAGACAGCTATTAGCCAAAAACATTCAGTACTTC. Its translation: CASSLARQLLAKNIQYF.

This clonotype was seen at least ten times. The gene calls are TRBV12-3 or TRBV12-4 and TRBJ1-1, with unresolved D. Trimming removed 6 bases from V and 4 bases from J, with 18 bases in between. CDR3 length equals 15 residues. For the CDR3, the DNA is TGTGCCAGCAGACCTCCAGGAGGTCTGGGCACTGAAGCTTTCTTT. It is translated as CASRPPGGLGTEAFF.

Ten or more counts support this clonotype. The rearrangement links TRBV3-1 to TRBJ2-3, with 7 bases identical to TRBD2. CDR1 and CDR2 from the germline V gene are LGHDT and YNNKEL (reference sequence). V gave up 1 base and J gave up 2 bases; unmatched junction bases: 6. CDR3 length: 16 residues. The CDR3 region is CASSQGRGGSTDTQYF. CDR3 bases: TGTGCCAGCAGCCAAGGACGCGGGGGTTCCACAGATACGCAGTATTTT.

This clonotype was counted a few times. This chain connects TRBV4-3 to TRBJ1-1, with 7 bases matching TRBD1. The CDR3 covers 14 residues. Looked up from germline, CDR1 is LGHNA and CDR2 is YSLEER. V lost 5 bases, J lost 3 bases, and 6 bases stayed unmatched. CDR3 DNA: TGCGCCAGCAGCTACCTTGACAGGGACACTGAAGCTTTCTTT. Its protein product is CASSYLDRDTEAFF.

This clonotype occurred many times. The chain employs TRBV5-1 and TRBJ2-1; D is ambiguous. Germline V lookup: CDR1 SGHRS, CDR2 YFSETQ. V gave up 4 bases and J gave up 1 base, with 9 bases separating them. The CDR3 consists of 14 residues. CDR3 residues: CASSRAGSYNEQFF. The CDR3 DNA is TGCGCCAGCAGCCGAGCCGGGTCCTACAATGAGCAGTTCTTC.

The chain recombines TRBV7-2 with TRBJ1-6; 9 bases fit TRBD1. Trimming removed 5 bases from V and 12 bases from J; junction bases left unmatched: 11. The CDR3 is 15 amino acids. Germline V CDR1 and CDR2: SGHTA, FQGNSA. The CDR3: CASSKRPGQGVPLHF. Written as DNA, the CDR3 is TGTGCCAGCAGCAAGCGACCGGGACAGGGAGTACCCCTCCACTTT.

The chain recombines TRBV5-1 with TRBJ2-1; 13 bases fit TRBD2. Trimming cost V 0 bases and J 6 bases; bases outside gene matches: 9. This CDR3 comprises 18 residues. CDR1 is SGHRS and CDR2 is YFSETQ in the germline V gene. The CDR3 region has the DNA TGCGCCAGCAGCTTGGAACCCCCGGGACTAGCGGGAAGCAATGAGCAGTTCTTC. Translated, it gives CASSLEPPGLAGSNEQFF.

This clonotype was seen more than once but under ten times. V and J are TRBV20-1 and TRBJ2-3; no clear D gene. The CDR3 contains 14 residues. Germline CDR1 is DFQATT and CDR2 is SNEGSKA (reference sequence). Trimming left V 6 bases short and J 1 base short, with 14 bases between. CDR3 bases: TGCAGTGCACGATCAAGCCCGGGCACAGATACGCAGTATTTT. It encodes CSARSSPGTDTQYF.

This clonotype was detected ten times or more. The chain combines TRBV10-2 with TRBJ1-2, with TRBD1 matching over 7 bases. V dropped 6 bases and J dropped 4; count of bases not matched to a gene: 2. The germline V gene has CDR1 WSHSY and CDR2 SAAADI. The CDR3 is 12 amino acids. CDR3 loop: CASRRDSYGYTF. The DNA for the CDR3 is TGCGCCAGCAGGCGGGACAGCTATGGCTACACCTTC.

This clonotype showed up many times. The CDR3 DNA reads TGTGCCAGTTCTCCCGGAGGCTTAACCCAAGAGACCCAGTACTTC. Its translation is CASSPGGLTQETQYF. The V and J genes are TRBV12-3 or TRBV12-4 and TRBJ2-5, with a tentative D call TRBD2 (5 bases). This CDR3 is built from 15 residues. The ends were cut back, 9 bases at V and 1 base at J, with 18 bases in the middle.

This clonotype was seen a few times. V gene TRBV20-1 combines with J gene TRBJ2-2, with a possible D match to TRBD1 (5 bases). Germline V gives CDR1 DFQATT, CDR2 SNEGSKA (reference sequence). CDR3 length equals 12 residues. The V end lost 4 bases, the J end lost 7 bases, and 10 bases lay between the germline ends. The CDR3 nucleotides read TGCAGTGCTAAGGGGTGGGACGGGGAGCTGTTTTTT. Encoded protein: CSAKGWDGELFF.

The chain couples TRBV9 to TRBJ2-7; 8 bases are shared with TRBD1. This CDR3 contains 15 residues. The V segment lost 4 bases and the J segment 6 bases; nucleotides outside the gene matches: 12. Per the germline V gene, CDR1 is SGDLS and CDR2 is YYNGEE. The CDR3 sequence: CASSSRARQGSEQYF. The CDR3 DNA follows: TGTGCCAGCAGCTCCCGGGCGCGACAGGGGAGCGAGCAGTACTTC.

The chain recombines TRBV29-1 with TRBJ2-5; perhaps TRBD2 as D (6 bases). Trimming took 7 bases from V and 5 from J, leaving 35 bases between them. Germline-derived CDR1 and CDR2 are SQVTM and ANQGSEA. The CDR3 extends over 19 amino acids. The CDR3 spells CSARPGAWGSPRVGETQYF. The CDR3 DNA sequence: TGCAGCGCCCGGCCGGGAGCGTGGGGGAGCCCAAGGGTGGGGGAGACCCAGTACTTC.

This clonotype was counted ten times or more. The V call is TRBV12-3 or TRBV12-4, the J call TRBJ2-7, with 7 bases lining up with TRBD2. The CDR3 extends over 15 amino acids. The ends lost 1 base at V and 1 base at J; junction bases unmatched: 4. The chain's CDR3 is CASSLGLGGSYEQYF. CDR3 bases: TGTGCCAGCAGTTTAGGGCTCGGGGGGTCCTACGAGCAGTACTTC.

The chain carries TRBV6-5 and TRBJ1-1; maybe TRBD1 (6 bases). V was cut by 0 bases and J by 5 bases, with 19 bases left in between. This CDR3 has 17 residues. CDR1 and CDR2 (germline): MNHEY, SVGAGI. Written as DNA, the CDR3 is TGTGCCAGCAGTTACTCCCCAGGGGCCACTGTTGGGACTGAAGCTTTCTTT. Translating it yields CASSYSPGATVGTEAFF.

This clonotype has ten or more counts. DNA for the CDR3: TGTGCCAGCAGCGTAGGCTCTAGCGGGAGAATGGGGTCGGGTACGCAGTATTTT. As protein: CASSVGSSGRMGSGTQYF. The chain carries TRBV9 and TRBJ2-3, with 10 bases matching TRBD2. The V gene end was trimmed by 0 bases and the J gene end by 8 bases; junction bases not matched to a gene: 15. The germline V gene has CDR1 SGDLS and CDR2 YYNGEE. The CDR3 sequence is 18 residues long.

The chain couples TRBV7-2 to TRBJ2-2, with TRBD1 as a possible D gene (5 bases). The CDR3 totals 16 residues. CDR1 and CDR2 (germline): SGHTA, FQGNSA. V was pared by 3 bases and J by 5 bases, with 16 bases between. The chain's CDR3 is CASSFFQGQGTGELFF. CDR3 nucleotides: TGTGCCAGCAGCTTCTTTCAGGGTCAAGGGACCGGGGAGCTGTTTTTT. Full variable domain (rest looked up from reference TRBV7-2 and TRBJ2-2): GAGVSQSPSNKVTEKGKDVELRCDPISGHTALYWYRQSLGQGLEFLIYFQGNSAPDKSGLPSDRFSAERTGGSVSTLTIQRTQQEDSAVYLCASSFFQGQGTGELFFGEGSRLTVL.

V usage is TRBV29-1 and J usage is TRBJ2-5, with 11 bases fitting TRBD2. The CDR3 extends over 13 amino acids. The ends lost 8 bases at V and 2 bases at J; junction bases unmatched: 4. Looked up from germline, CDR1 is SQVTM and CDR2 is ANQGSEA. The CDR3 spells CSTGTSGQETQYF. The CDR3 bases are TGCAGCACGGGGACTAGCGGTCAAGAGACCCAGTACTTC.